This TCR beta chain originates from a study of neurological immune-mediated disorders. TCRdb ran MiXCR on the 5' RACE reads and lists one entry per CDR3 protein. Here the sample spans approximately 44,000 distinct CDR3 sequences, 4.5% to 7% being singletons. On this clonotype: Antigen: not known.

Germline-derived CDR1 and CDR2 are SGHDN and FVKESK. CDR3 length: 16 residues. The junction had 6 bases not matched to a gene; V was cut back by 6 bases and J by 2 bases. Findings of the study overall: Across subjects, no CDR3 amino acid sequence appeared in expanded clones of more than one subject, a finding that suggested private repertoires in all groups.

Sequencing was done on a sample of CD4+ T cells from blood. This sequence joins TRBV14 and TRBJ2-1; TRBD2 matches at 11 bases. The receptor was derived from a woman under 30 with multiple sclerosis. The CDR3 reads CASSPSGRPTYNEQFF. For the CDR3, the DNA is TGTGCCAGCAGTCCTAGCGGGAGGCCGACCTACAATGAGCAGTTCTTC.